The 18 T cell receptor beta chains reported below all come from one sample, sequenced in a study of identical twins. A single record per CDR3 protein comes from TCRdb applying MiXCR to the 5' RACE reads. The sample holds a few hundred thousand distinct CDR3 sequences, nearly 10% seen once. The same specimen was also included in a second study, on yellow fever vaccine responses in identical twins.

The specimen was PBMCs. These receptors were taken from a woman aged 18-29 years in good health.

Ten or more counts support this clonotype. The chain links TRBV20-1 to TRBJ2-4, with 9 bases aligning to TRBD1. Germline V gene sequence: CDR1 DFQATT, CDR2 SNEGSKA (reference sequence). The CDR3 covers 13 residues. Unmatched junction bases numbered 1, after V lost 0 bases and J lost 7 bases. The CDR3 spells CSAREGTGNIQYF. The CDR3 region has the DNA TGCAGTGCTAGAGAGGGGACAGGGAACATTCAGTACTTC.

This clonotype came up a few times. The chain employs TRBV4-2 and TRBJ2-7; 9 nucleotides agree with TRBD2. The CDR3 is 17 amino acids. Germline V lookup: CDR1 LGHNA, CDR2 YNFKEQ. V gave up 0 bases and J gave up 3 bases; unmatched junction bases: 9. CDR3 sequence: CASSQERGAGGLYEQYF. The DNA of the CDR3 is TGTGCCAGCAGCCAAGAGCGCGGAGCGGGAGGCCTCTACGAGCAGTACTTC.

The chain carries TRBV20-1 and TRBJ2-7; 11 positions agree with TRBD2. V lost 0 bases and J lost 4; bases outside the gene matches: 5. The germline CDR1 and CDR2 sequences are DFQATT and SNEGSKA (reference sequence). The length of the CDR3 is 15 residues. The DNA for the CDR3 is TGCAGTGCTAGAGATAGCGGGAGGGCTTTATACGAGCAGTACTTC. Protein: CSARDSGRALYEQYF.

The CDR3 is CASSRGTSGGMGTQYF. As DNA, the CDR3 is TGTGCCAGCAGTCGGGGGACTAGCGGGGGTATGGGTACGCAGTATTTT. The chain employs TRBV28 and TRBJ2-3; 14 positions agree with TRBD2. The CDR3 is made up of 16 amino acids. Germline V gives CDR1 MDHEN, CDR2 SYDVKM. Trimming took 5 bases from V and 8 from J; bases not matched to a gene: 9. The full variable domain, with the rest looked up from reference TRBV28 and TRBJ2-3, is DVKVTQSSRYLVKRTGEKVFLECVQDMDHENMFWYRQDPGLGLRLIYFSYDVKMKEKGDIPEGYSVSREKKERFSLILESASTNQTSMYLCASSRGTSGGMGTQYFGPGTRLTVL.

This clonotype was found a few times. The CDR3 loop is CASSLAGEAETQYF. In DNA form, the CDR3 reads TGTGCCAGCAGCTTAGCGGGGGAAGCAGAGACCCAGTACTTC. The gene calls are TRBV7-3 and TRBJ2-5; 7 positions match TRBD2. The V and J ends lost 2 bases and 4 bases, in that order; junction bases with no gene match: 4. Per the germline V gene, CDR1 is SGHTA and CDR2 is FQGTGA. The CDR3 spans 14 residues.

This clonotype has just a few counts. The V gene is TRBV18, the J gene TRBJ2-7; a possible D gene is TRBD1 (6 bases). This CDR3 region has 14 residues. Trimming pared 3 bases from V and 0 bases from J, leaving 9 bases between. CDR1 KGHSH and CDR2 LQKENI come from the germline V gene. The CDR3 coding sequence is TGTGCCAGCTCACCCCAGACAGGCTCCTACGAGCAGTACTTC. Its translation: CASSPQTGSYEQYF. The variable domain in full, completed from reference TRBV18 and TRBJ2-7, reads NAGVMQNPRHLVRRRGQEARLRCSPMKGHSHVYWYRQLPEEGLKFMVYLQKENIIDESGMPKERFSAEFPKEGPSILRIQQVVRGDSAAYFCASSPQTGSYEQYFGPGTRLTVT.

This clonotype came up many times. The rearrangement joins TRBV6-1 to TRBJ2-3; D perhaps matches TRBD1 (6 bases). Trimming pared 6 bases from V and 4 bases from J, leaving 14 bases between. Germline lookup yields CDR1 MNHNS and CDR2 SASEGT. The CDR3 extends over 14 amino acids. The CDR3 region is CASSRIEGADTQYF. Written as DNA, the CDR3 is TGTGCCAGCAGCCGTATCGAGGGGGCAGATACGCAGTATTTT.

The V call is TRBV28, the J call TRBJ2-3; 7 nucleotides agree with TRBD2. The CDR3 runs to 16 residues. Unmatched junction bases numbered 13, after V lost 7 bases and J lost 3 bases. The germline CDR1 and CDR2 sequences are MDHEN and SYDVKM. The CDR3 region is CASTYKPVRGTDTQYF. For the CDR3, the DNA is TGTGCCAGCACCTATAAACCGGTGCGGGGGACAGATACGCAGTATTTT.

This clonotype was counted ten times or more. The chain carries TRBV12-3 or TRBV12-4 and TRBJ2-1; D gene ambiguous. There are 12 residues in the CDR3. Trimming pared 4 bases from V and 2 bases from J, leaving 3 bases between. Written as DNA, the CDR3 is TGTGCCAGCAGTTCGGCCTACAATGAGCAGTTCTTC. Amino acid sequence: CASSSAYNEQFF.

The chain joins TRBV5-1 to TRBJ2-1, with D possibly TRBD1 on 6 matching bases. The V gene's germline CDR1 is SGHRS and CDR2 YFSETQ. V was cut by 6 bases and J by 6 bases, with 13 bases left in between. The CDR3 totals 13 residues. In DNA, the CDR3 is TGCGCCAGCAACCAAGACAGGCCCAATGAGCAGTTCTTC. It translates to CASNQDRPNEQFF.

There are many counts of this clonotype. For the CDR3, the DNA is TGTGCCATCCTGACACAGAGGGGTGAGCAGTTCTTC. As protein: CAILTQRGEQFF. The V call is TRBV27, the J call TRBJ2-1, with D possibly being TRBD1 or TRBD2 (5 bases each). The ends were cut back, 10 bases at V and 9 bases at J, with 16 bases in the middle. CDR3 size: 12 residues. CDR1 is MNHEY, CDR2 SMNVEV, per germline (reference sequence).

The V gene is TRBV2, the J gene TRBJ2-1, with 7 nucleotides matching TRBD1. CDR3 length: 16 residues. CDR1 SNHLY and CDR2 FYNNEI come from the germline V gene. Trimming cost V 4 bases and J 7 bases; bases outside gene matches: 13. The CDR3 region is CASSAKERGGGNEQFF. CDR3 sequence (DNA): TGTGCCAGCAGTGCGAAGGAGAGAGGGGGCGGGAATGAGCAGTTCTTC. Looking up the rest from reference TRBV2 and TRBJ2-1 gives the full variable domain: EPEVTQTPSHQVTQMGQEVILRCVPISNHLYFYWYRQILGQKVEFLVSFYNNEISEKSEIFDDQFSVERPDGSNFTLKIRSTKLEDSAMYFCASSAKERGGGNEQFFGPGTRLTVL.

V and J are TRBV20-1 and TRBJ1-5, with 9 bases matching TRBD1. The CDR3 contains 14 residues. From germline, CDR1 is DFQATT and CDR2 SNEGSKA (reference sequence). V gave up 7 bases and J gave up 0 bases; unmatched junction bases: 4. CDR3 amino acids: CSGKTGGSNQPQHF. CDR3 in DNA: TGCAGTGGCAAGACAGGGGGTAGCAATCAGCCCCAGCATTTT.

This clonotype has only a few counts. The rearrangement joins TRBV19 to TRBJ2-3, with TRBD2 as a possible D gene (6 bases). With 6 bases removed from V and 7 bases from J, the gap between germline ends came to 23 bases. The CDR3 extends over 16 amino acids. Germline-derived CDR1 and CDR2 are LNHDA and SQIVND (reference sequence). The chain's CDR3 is CASRAPEGPQLYTQYF. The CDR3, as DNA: TGTGCCAGTAGAGCCCCGGAGGGCCCGCAACTATATACGCAGTATTTT.

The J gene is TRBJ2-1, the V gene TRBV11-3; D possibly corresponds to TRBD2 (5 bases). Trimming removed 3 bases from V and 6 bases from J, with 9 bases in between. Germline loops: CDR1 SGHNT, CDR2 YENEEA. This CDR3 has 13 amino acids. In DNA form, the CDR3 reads TGTGCCAGCAGCTTGGGAGAACTCAATGAGCAGTTCTTC. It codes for CASSLGELNEQFF.

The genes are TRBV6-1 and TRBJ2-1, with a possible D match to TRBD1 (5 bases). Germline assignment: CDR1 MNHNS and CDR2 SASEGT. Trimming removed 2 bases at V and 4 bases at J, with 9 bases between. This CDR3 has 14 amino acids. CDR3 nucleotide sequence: TGTGCCAGCAGTGAATGGACAACATACAATGAGCAGTTCTTC. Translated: CASSEWTTYNEQFF.

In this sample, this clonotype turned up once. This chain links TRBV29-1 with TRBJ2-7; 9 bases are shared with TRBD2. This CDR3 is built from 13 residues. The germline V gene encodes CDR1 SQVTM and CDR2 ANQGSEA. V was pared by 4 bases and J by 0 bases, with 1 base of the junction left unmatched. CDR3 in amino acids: CSVGGGVSYEQYF. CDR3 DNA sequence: TGCAGCGTTGGCGGGGGGGTCTCCTACGAGCAGTACTTC.

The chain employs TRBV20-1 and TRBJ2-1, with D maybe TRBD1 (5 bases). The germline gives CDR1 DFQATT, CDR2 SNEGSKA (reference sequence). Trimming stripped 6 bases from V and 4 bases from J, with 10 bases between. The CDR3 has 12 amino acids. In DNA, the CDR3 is TGCAGTGCAAACCCAGGGTACAATGAGCAGTTCTTC. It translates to CSANPGYNEQFF.